The next 2 T cell receptor beta chains were all read from a single sample in a study of Ad26.COV2.S vaccination and SARS-CoV-2 variants. Libraries were prepared by immunoSEQ multiplex PCR; TCRdb keeps only in-frame clonotypes and omits some of them. The table records roughly 300,000 clones, about 85% of them present only once. Treatment given: some 20 received Ad26.COV2.S at low or high dose, single or two shots; about five received placebo; per-sample allocation not given. Collection of samples fell on day 63 after the first vaccine or placebo injection. Material: peripheral blood, obtained in a trial of Ad26.COV2.S vaccine versus placebo. The receptors were gathered from a person aged 18-60 years who received the Ad26.COV2.S COVID-19 vaccine or a placebo.

The J gene is TRBJ1-5, the V gene TRBV18, with TRBD1 identical over 7 bases. The germline gives CDR1 KGHSH, CDR2 LQKENI. This CDR3 is built from 16 residues. J was trimmed by 1 base and V by 2 bases; bases with no gene match: 5. The CDR3 DNA is TGTGCCAGCTCACCAAAAACGGGACAGAGCAATCAGCCCCAGCATTTT. Translating it yields CASSPKTGQSNQPQHF.

The CDR3 protein is CASSQTGWLDTQYF. CDR3 nucleotide sequence: TGTGCCAGTAGCCAGACGGGGTGGTTAGATACGCAGTATTTT. This rearrangement joins TRBV19 to TRBJ2-3, with a possible D match to TRBD2 (5 bases). Germline CDR1 reads LNHDA; CDR2 reads SQIVND (reference sequence). CDR3 size: 14 residues. The V gene lost 6 bases and the J gene lost 5 bases, with 15 bases spanning the gap.